This T cell receptor beta chain is from a study of blood T cells in healthy people across ages. Study results and limitations: Donor CMV infection status was unknown, possibly confounding age-related changes in expanded clonotypes.

With a J-beta primer mix and a sample-barcoded 5' primer, a second PCR ran about 7 to 12 cycles. TCRdb passed the 5' RACE reads through MiXCR, listing each CDR3 protein once. The table has roughly 1.4 million distinct CDR3 sequences, roughly 59% seen once. The study recruited healthy Caucasian donors from Russia who were aged roughly 6 to 95. Isolating PBMCs gave at least 6.5 million of these cells per sample. The amount of total RNA extracted per sample was at least 5.5 micrograms. The CDR3 contains 17 residues. Germline V gene sequence: CDR1 ENHRY, CDR2 SYGVKD. The V and J ends lost 7 bases and 0 bases, in that order; junction bases with no gene match: 14. A remark on this clonotype: Its antigen remains unidentified.

V usage is TRBV10-3 and J usage is TRBJ1-2, with 7 bases aligning to TRBD1. The receptor comes from a man between 18 and 29 years old in good health. Sequenced: blood. CDR3 sequence reads: CAITSDRLLTSNYGYTF. Written as DNA, the CDR3 is TGTGCCATCACCTCGGACAGGCTCCTTACTTCTAACTATGGCTACACCTTC.